This T cell receptor (beta chain) was identified in a study of regulatory T cells in long-lasting Graves disease. To make TCR beta libraries, researchers used iRepertoire HTBI primers and Arm-PCR of CDR3 regions. TCRdb passed the multiplex PCR reads through MiXCR, listing each CDR3 protein once. The sample holds 420,000 or so distinct CDR3 sequences; about 16% are singletons and the top ten take 23%. On this clonotype itself: Its antigen is unknown.

Unmatched junction bases numbered 18, after V lost 4 bases and J lost 11 bases. Per the germline V gene, CDR1 is MDHEN and CDR2 is SYDVKM. The CDR3 length is 17 residues. Study findings and constraints: Rather than thyroid tissue, only peripheral blood underwent study. Few sampled subjects may have lowered accuracy. Whereas 1,000 or so public clonotypes were shared by new patients, persistent patients shared more, at some 3,000.

Time point in this sample: newly diagnosed GD, antithyroid drugs for less than 3 months. The TCR library used RNA extracted from PBMCs. Another study also made use of these data, one on T cells in Graves' hyperthyroidism and ophthalmopathy. As reported in that work: Patients counted as stable if ophthalmopathy did not develop within 18 months.

This sequence joins TRBV28 and TRBJ2-5, with 11 nucleotides matching TRBD2. The receptor comes from a woman younger than 35 with Graves disease. The specimen comprised peripheral blood mononuclear cells (PBMCs), sampled at new diagnosis, from a patient treated with antithyroid drugs. The CDR3 bases are TGTGCCAGCAGTTCTTTCCGACTAGCGGGGTTTTACAATGAGCAGTACTTC. Its protein product is CASSSFRLAGFYNEQYF.